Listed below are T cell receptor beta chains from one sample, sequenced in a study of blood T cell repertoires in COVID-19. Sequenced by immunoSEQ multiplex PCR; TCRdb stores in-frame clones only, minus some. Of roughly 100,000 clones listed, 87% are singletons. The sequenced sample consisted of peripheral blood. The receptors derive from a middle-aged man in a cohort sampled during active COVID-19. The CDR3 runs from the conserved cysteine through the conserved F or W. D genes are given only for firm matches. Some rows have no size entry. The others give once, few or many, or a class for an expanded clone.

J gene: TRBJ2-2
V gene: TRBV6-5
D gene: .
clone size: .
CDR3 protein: CATQKEGNTGELFF
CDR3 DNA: TGTGCCACCCAGAAGGAGGGGAACACCGGGGAGCTGTTTTTT

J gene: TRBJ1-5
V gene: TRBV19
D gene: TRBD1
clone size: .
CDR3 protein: CASSTGGYQPQHF
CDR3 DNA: TGTGCCAGTAGTACAGGGGGCTATCAGCCCCAGCATTTT

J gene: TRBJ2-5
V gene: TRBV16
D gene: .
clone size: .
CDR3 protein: CASSPRTRQETQYF
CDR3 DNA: TGTGCCAGCAGCCCGCGGACAAGACAAGAGACCCAGTACTTC

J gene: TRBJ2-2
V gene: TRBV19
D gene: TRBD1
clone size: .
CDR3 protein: CASSNTGDTGELFF
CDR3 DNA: TGTGCCAGTAGTAATACAGGGGACACCGGGGAGCTGTTTTTT

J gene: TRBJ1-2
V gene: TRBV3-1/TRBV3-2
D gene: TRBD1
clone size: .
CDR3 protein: CASSQATGGGGYGYTF
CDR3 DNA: TGTGCCAGCAGCCAAGCCACAGGGGGTGGTGGCTATGGCTACACCTTC

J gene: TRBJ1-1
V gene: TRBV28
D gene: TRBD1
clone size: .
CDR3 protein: CASSKWTGATEAFF
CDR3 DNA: TGTGCCAGCAGTAAGTGGACAGGAGCCACTGAAGCTTTCTTT

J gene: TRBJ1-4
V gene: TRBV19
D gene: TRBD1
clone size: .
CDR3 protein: CASSTGRTGSNEKLFF
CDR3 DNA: TGTGCCAGTAGTACCGGTCGGACAGGGTCTAATGAAAAACTGTTTTTT

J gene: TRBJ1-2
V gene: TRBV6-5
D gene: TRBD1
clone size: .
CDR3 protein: CASSKDRIYGYTF
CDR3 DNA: TGTGCCAGCAGTAAGGACAGGATCTATGGCTACACCTTC

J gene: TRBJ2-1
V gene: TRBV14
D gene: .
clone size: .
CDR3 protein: CASSPPGYYNEQFF
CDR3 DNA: TGTGCCAGCAGCCCTCCGGGATACTACAATGAGCAGTTCTTC

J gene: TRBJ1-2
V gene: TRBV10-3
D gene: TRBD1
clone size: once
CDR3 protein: CAISESGQGVTGGYTF
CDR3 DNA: TGTGCCATCAGTGAGTCGGGACAGGGAGTCACGGGAGGCTACACCTTC

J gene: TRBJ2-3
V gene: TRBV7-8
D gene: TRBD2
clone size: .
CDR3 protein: CASSSHSGASTDTQYF
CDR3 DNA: TGTGCCAGCAGCTCACATAGCGGGGCCTCCACAGATACGCAGTATTTT

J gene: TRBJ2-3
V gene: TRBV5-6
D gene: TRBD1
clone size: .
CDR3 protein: CASFRQGLSTDTQYF
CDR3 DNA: TGTGCCAGCTTCCGACAGGGTCTTTCCACAGATACGCAGTATTTT

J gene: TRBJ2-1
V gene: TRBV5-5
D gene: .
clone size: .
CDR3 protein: CASSLALSGGFNSYNEQFF
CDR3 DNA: TGTGCCAGCAGCTTGGCCCTGAGCGGAGGGTTTAACTCCTACAATGAGCAGTTCTTC

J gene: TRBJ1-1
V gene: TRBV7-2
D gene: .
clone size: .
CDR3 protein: CASSSVGAGTEAFF
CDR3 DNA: TGTGCCAGCAGCTCAGTGGGGGCGGGCACTGAAGCTTTCTTT

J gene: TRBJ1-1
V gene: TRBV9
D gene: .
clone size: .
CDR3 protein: CASSVLTGTEAFF
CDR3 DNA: TGTGCCAGCAGCGTACTGACTGGCACTGAAGCTTTCTTT

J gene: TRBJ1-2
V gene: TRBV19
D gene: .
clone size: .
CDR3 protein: CASSIDSLLYGYTF
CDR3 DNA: TGTGCCAGTAGTATAGATAGTCTTCTCTATGGCTACACCTTC

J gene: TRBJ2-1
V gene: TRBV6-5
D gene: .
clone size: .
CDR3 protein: CASSPTSGPYNEQFF
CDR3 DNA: TGTGCCAGCAGCCCCACAAGCGGCCCCTACAATGAGCAGTTCTTC

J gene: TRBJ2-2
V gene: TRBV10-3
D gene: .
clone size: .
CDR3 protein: CAIAVFNTGELFF
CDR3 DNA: TGTGCCATCGCAGTGTTTAACACCGGGGAGCTGTTTTTT

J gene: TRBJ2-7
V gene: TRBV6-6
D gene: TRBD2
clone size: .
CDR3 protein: CASSLTSGGSYEQYF
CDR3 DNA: TGTGCCAGCAGCCTTACTAGCGGCGGGTCCTACGAGCAGTACTTC

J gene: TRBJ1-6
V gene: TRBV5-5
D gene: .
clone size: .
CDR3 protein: CASSLSSTENSPLHF
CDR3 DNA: TGTGCCAGCAGCTTGAGTTCGACGGAGAATTCACCCCTCCACTTT

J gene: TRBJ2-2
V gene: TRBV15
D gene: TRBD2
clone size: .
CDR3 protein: CATSNSPLAGGFANTGELFF
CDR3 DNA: TGTGCCACCAGCAATTCACCCCTAGCGGGGGGGTTCGCGAACACCGGGGAGCTGTTTTTT

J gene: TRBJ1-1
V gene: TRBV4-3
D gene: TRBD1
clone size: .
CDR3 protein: CASSQEAAGGVGTEAFF
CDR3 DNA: TGCGCCAGCAGCCAAGAGGCAGCAGGGGGCGTAGGCACTGAAGCTTTCTTT

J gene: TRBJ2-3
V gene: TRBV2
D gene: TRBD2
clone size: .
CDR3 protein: CASSRSGGVADTQYF
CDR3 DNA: TGTGCCAGCAGTCGAAGCGGGGGGGTTGCGGATACGCAGTATTTT

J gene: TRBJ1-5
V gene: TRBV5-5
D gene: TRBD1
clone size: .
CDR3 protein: CASSSQGDQPQHF
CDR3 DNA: TGTGCCAGCAGCTCGCAGGGGGATCAGCCCCAGCATTTT

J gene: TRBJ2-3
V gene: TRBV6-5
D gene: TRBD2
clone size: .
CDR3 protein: CASSPREGGADTQYF
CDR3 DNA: TGTGCCAGCAGCCCCCGGGAGGGGGGCGCAGATACGCAGTATTTT

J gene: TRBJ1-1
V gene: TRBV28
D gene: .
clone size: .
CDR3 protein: CASRTGQSEAFF
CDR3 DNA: TGTGCCAGCAGGACCGGACAGAGTGAAGCTTTCTTT